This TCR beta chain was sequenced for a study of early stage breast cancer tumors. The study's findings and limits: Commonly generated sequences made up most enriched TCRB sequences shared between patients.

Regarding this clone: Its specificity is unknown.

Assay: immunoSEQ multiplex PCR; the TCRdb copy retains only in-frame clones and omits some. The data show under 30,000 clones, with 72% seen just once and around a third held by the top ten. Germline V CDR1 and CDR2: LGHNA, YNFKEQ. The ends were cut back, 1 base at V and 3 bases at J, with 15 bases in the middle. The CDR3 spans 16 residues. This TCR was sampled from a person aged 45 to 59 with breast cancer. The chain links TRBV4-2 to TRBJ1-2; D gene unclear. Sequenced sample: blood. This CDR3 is CASSQAYLARDYGYTF. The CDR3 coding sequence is TGTGCCAGCAGCCAAGCGTACTTGGCCCGGGACTATGGCTACACCTTC.